This T cell receptor (beta chain) derives from a study of control samples from healthy donors and cancer patients. Sequencing used immunoSEQ multiplex PCR; TCRdb keeps in-frame clones, though not all of them. This sample carries approximately 150,000 clones, 91% of them seen once, and the ten largest clones take about 3%. This CDR3 has 15 amino acids. The germline V gene has CDR1 WNHNN and CDR2 SYGVQD (reference sequence). After removal of 5 bases from V and 4 bases from J, the junction contained 9 bases not matched to a gene. The rearrangement uses TRBV10-1 and TRBJ2-3, with 7 bases that match TRBD1. This sequence was found in a man aged 25 to 45 in good health. The sample consisted of blood. The CDR3 nucleotides read TGCGCCAGCAGTTCAGACAGGGTAAGCTCAGATACGCAGTATTTT. This translates into CASSSDRVSSDTQYF.